This T cell receptor (beta chain) was recorded in a study of molecular identifiers for immune sequencing clone quantification. Each CDR3 protein gets one entry after TCRdb re-called the PCR reads with MiXCR. Here the sample spans about 640,000 distinct CDR3 sequences, around 20% being singletons. This clonotype was picked up a small number of times. The CDR3 spans 15 residues. J gave up 5 bases and V 6 bases, and 8 bases lay outside the gene matches. The germline V gene encodes CDR1 LNHDA and CDR2 SQIVND (reference sequence). The chain is built from TRBV19 and TRBJ2-2; 8 bases match TRBD1. Sequenced material: naive CD8+ T cells from blood, with Jurkat cell RNA spiked in. The subset here: FACS-sorted CD8+CD4-CCR7+CD45RA+ naive T cells. The receptor was derived from a human donor in good health. Some libraries in this study had Jurkat cell RNA spiked in. The chain's CDR3 is CASRHRDRFTGELFF. The CDR3 coding sequence is TGTGCCAGTAGACACCGGGACAGGTTTACCGGGGAGCTGTTTTTT.